The 3 T cell receptor beta chains reported below all come from one sample, sequenced in a study of siplizumab effects on memory and regulatory T cells. Assay used: immunoSEQ multiplex PCR; TCRdb lists only in-frame clones, some missing. The sample lists about 91,000 clones, roughly 96% occurring once. Source material: naive CD4+ T cells sorted from blood. The receptors shown here come from a human donor in good health.

V usage is TRBV4-2 and J usage is TRBJ2-7; 8 nucleotides align to TRBD2. The length of the CDR3 is 14 residues. With V trimmed by 5 bases and J by 2 bases, 5 bases remained unmatched. CDR1 and CDR2 from the germline V gene are LGHNA and YNFKEQ. CDR3 sequence: CASSTGGAPYEQYF. The CDR3 DNA reads TGTGCCAGCAGCACGGGGGGGGCCCCCTACGAGCAGTACTTC.

V and J are TRBV4-3 and TRBJ2-7, with no clear D. Germline V lookup: CDR1 LGHNA, CDR2 YSLEER. The CDR3 covers 14 residues. The V gene lost 1 base and the J gene lost 1 base, with 8 bases spanning the gap. The CDR3 reads CASSQGGDSYEQYF. The DNA for the CDR3 is TGCGCCAGCAGCCAAGGTGGAGATTCCTACGAGCAGTACTTC.

The J gene is TRBJ2-5, the V gene TRBV30, with D possibly being TRBD1 (5 bases). Germline V gene data show CDR1 as GTSNPN and CDR2 as SVGIG (reference sequence). The CDR3 runs to 15 residues. Trimming pared 0 bases from V and 5 bases from J, leaving 16 bases between. The CDR3 coding sequence is TGTGCCTGGAGTGTACGCGGACACCCGGTCGAGACCCAGTACTTC. It translates to CAWSVRGHPVETQYF.